This is a list of T cell receptor beta chains from one sample in a study of a mutant IDH1 vaccine in newly diagnosed glioma. Using immunoSEQ multiplex PCR, the repertoire was profiled, and TCRdb retains in-frame clones only, with some absent. The sample comprises about 31,000 clones, 81% of which are singletons, and 15% to 19% rests with the top ten. Their target antigens are unknown. This sample comprised PBMCs, obtained from a glioma patient whose treatment included an IDH1 peptide vaccine. These receptors came from a man aged 30 to 39 with glioma. CDR3s include the opening cysteine and the closing phenylalanine or tryptophan. A D gene is named only where the DNA matches it firmly. Expanded clones are given a class, and other clones once, few, many or no size at all.

j_call d_call clone_size v_call cdr3_nt cdr3_aa
TRBJ2-7 . . TRBV5-1 TGCGCCAGCAGCTGGGGCGGGGACGAGCAGTACTTC CASSWGGDEQYF
TRBJ2-5 . . TRBV7-6 TGTGCCAGCAGCGCCCCAGCTACTGAGACCCAGTACTTC CASSAPATETQYF
TRBJ1-2 . . TRBV18 TGTGCCAGCTCACAGCCCAGGGATGGCTACACCTTC CASSQPRDGYTF
TRBJ1-1 . once TRBV5-4 TGTGCCAGCAGCTTGACCCCAGACGATGAAACTGAAGCTTTCTTT CASSLTPDDETEAFF
TRBJ2-5 TRBD1 . TRBV5-1 TGCGCCAGCAGCGCGGGACAGGCAGGAGAGACCCAGTACTTC CASSAGQAGETQYF
TRBJ1-1 . . TRBV6-1 TGTGCCAGCAGTGAGGCAGGGGTGAACACTGAAGCTTTCTTT CASSEAGVNTEAFF
TRBJ2-1 . few TRBV6-4 TGTGCCAGCAGCCCACTTAGCGGTTCCTACAATGAGCAGTTCTTC CASSPLSGSYNEQFF
TRBJ2-5 . . TRBV4-1 TGCGCCAGCAGCCAAGGGGGCTACCAAGAGACCCAGTACTTC CASSQGGYQETQYF
TRBJ2-7 TRBD2 . TRBV12-5 TGTGCTAGTGGTTGGGGGGGTTATGACAACGAGCAGTACTTC CASGWGGYDNEQYF
TRBJ1-1 . . TRBV5-1 TGCGCCAGCAGCTTGGAACAGGGTGAGGGGAACACTGAAGCTTTCTTT CASSLEQGEGNTEAFF
TRBJ2-7 TRBD1 . TRBV18 TGTGCCAGCTCACCACCATTAGACAGGGAAAACATCTACGAGCAGTACTTC CASSPPLDRENIYEQYF
TRBJ2-2 TRBD2 . TRBV15 TGTGCCACCAGCAGTGCATTAGCGGGAGGGATCACCGGGGAGCTGTTTTTT CATSSALAGGITGELFF
TRBJ1-1 . . TRBV7-8 TGTGCCAGCAGCCCCGGGACATACGAACGAGGTAAAGCTTTCTTT CASSPGTYERGKAFF
TRBJ1-1 TRBD1 once TRBV7-9 TGTGCCAGCCGCCCGCGGACAGGGGGCACCAACACTGAAGCTTTCTTT CASRPRTGGTNTEAFF
TRBJ2-7 TRBD2 . TRBV13 TGTGCCAGCAGCGTCCGACTAGCGGGAGAGTACGAGCAGTACTTC CASSVRLAGEYEQYF
TRBJ2-7 . . TRBV7-9 TGTGCCAGCAGCTTAGGGGACGGCTCCTACGAGCAGTACTTC CASSLGDGSYEQYF
TRBJ1-3 TRBD1 . TRBV6-1 TGTGCCAGCAGCGTACAGGGGGCCTCTGGAAACACCATATATTTT CASSVQGASGNTIYF
TRBJ1-2 . once TRBV5-4 TGTGCCAGCACGGCAGGCTATGGCTACACCTTC CASTAGYGYTF
TRBJ1-2 TRBD1 . TRBV6-5 TGTGCCAGCAGGTACAGGGGGCTCTATGGCTACACCTTC CASRYRGLYGYTF